This T cell receptor (beta chain) appears in the sequencing data of a study of blood T cell repertoires in COVID-19. The authors' processing: Amplified reference gene primers provided the basis for estimating nucleated cell counts. The data were produced by immunoSEQ multiplex PCR, yet TCRdb's version contains in-frame clones alone and is incomplete. The D gene and trimming were derived from the DNA, and the V and J assignments and clone size from that table. The sample gives about 230,000 clones, under 85% of which show up once; about 1.3% is in the top ten. CDR3 size: 15 residues. The germline V gene has CDR1 LGHNA and CDR2 YSLEER. V lost 0 bases and J lost 8, with 14 bases in between.

The sequenced sample consisted of peripheral blood. This chain joins TRBV4-3 and TRBJ2-1, with a tentative D call TRBD2 (5 bases). This sequence was found in a woman aged 25 to 39 with COVID-19, enrolled during active disease. The CDR3 nucleotides read TGCGCCAGCAGCCAAGATAAGGTGGGAGTGGATGAGCAGTTCTTC. It encodes CASSQDKVGVDEQFF.